Given below is one TCR beta chain in context. The record originates from a study of blood T cell repertoires in COVID-19. For the study at large: Researchers got acute and convalescent COVID-19 samples from the United States, Italy and Spain.

Original processing methods: The authors estimated nucleated cell counts from reference gene primer amplification. Only in-frame clones appear in the TCRdb table, and some are missing; sequencing was by immunoSEQ multiplex PCR. The DNA gave D and trimming, while V, J and clone size come from that table. In the table there are approximately 300,000 clones, 85% to 90% of which are singletons. V lost 5 bases, J lost 0 bases, and 3 bases stayed unmatched. Germline loops: CDR1 MDHEN, CDR2 SYDVKM. The CDR3 length is 15 residues. Cohort allocation depended upon clinical history that participants reported. Among Cohort 3 donors, those recovered had two negative PCRs, clearance, or symptom resolution.

The receptor comes from a woman aged 18-30 years who had recovered from COVID-19. V is TRBV28 and J is TRBJ2-3; 9 bases agree with TRBD1. Sequenced: PBMCs or T cells enriched from blood (not recorded which). The CDR3 sequence: CASSGGTGSTDTQYF. DNA for the CDR3: TGTGCCAGCAGTGGTGGGACAGGGAGCACAGATACGCAGTATTTT. The variable domain in full, with the rest retrieved from reference TRBV28 and TRBJ2-3, is DVKVTQSSRYLVKRTGEKVFLECVQDMDHENMFWYRQDPGLGLRLIYFSYDVKMKEKGDIPEGYSVSREKKERFSLILESASTNQTSMYLCASSGGTGSTDTQYFGPGTRLTVL.